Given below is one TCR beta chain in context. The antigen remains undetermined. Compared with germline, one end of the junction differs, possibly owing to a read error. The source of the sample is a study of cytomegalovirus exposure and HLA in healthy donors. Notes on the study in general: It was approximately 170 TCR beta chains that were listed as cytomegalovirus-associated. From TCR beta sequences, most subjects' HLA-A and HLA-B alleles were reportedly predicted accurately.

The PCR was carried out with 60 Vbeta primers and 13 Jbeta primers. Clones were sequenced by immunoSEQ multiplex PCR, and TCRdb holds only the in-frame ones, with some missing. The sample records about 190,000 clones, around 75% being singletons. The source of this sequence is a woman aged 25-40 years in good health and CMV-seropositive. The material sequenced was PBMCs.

This CDR3 is CSSNAAGGGNTGELFF. As DNA, the CDR3 is TGTTCCAGCAATGCGGCAGGGGGAGGGAACACCGGGGAGCTGTTTTTT. The chain combines TRBV7-9 with TRBJ2-2, with TRBD1 as a possible D gene (7 bases). Germline CDR1 is SEHNR and CDR2 is FQNEAQ (reference sequence). The CDR3 sequence is 16 residues long.